This entry lists 8 T cell receptor beta chains sequenced from one sample in a study of molecular identifiers for immune sequencing clone quantification. TCRdb reprocessed the PCR reads via MiXCR and lists one record per CDR3 protein. In the table there are more than 250,000 distinct CDR3 sequences, over 20% of which are singletons. The sequencing input was naive CD8+ T cells from blood, with Jurkat cell RNA spiked in. Subset denoted: FACS-sorted CD8+CD4-CCR7+CD45RA+ naive T cells. Source of these receptors: a human donor in good health. Some libraries in this study had Jurkat cell RNA spiked in.

V is TRBV27 and J is TRBJ2-7, with a possible D match to TRBD2 (6 bases). Per germline, CDR1 MNHEY and CDR2 SMNVEV (reference sequence). The CDR3 runs to 13 residues. V was shortened by 6 bases and J by 2 bases, with 11 bases between the two germline ends. DNA for the CDR3: TGTGCCAGCAGCCACGGGGGTACCTACGAGCAGTACTTC. Its translation is CASSHGGTYEQYF.

Only a few counts were recorded for this clonotype. The CDR3: CASSSDSGRVFPGELFF. The CDR3 DNA reads TGTGCCAGCAGTTCCGATAGCGGGAGGGTGTTCCCCGGGGAGCTGTTTTTT. V gene TRBV28 combines with J gene TRBJ2-2; TRBD2 matches 11 bases. Trimming removed 4 bases from V and 6 bases from J; junction bases left unmatched: 10. The length of the CDR3 is 17 residues. Looked up from germline, CDR1 is MDHEN and CDR2 is SYDVKM.

For this clonotype: Possible read error: a much larger clone is one base away. CDR3 nucleotides: TGCAGTGCTAGAGATTCGCAGGAGGAGTACACTGAAGCTTTCTTT. Translating gives CSARDSQEEYTEAFF. The chain uses TRBV20-1 and TRBJ1-1, with D unclear. The CDR3 contains 15 residues. V lost 0 bases to trimming and J lost 3 bases, with 14 bases between them. The germline V gene encodes CDR1 DFQATT and CDR2 SNEGSKA (reference sequence).

Ten or more counts support this clonotype. The V and J genes are TRBV25-1 and TRBJ2-7; tentative D call: TRBD1 (5 bases). CDR3 size: 15 residues. CDR1 is MGHDK, CDR2 SYGVNS, per germline. Trimming cost V 1 base and J 4 bases, with 14 bases left between them. The CDR3 is CASSELRQGVYEQYF. The CDR3 coding sequence is TGTGCCAGCAGTGAATTGAGGCAGGGTGTTTACGAGCAGTACTTC.

This clonotype has just one count. This may arise from a read error, as a much more abundant clone is one base away. The chain has TRBV28 and TRBJ1-4, with D tentatively TRBD1 (6 bases). Trimming shortened V by 11 bases and J by 7 bases, and 17 bases separated the two germline ends. Per the germline V gene, CDR1 is MDHEN and CDR2 is SYDVKM. The CDR3 loop spans 13 amino acids. The CDR3 nucleotides read TGTGCCTGCACCGAGGAGGGGGGTGAAAAACTGTTTTTT. It yields the protein CACTEEGGEKLFF.

The table lists this clonotype with many counts. This chain uses TRBV27 with TRBJ2-4; D remains unclear. Germline lookup yields CDR1 MNHEY and CDR2 SMNVEV (reference sequence). Trimming shortened V by 4 bases and J by 0 bases, and 4 bases separated the two germline ends. The CDR3 extends over 13 amino acids. The CDR3 nucleotides read TGTGCCAGCAGTTCGGTAGCCAAAAACATTCAGTACTTC. This codes for CASSSVAKNIQYF.

Comment on this clonotype: This may be a read error: a much more frequent sequence differs by one nucleotide. The chain employs TRBV3-1 and TRBJ2-3; D is unclear. The CDR3 extends over 13 amino acids. The germline CDR1 and CDR2 sequences are LGHDT and YNNKEL (reference sequence). As DNA, the CDR3 is TGTGCCAGCAGCCACAAAGATACAGATACGCTGTATTTT. Protein: CASSHKDTDTLYF.

The J gene is TRBJ1-3, the V gene TRBV19; D ambiguous. Deletions cut 3 bases from V and 0 bases from J, with 3 bases between. Germline V gene sequence: CDR1 LNHDA, CDR2 SQIVND (reference sequence). This CDR3 comprises 13 residues. CDR3 nucleotide sequence: TGTGCCAGTAGTATGAGCTCTGGAAACACCATATATTTT. It yields the protein CASSMSSGNTIYF.